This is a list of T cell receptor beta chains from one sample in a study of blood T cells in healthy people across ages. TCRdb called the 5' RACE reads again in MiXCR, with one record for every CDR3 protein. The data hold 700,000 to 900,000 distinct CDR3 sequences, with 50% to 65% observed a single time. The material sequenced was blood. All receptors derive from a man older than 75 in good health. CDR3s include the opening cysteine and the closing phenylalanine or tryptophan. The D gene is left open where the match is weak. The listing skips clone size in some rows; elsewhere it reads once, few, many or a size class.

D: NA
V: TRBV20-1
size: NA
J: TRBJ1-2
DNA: TGCAGTGCTAAGAAGGAACAGGGCGATGGCTACACCTTC
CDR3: CSAKKEQGDGYTF

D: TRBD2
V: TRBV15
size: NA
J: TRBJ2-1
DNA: TGTGCCACCAGCAGAGATCTTACTGGTCGAGCGGGAGCGGTCAATGAGCAGTTCTTC
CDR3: CATSRDLTGRAGAVNEQFF

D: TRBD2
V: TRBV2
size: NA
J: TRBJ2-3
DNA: TGTGCCAGCAGTGCCCTTTTAGCGGGAGCTGGACACAGATACGCGTATTTT
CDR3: CASSALLAGAGHRYAYF

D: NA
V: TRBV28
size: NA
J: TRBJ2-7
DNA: TGTGCCAGCAGGGCTCAGTCCTACTACGAGCAGTACTTC
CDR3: CASRAQSYYEQYF

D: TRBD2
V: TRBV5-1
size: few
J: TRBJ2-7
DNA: TGTGCCAGCAGTCTCGGGCTAGCGGGAGTCGACGAGCAGTACTTC
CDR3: CASSLGLAGVDEQYF

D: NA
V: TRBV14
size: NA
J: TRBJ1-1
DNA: TGTGCCAGCAGCCAAAACCTCCCAAACACTGAAGCTTTCTTT
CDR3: CASSQNLPNTEAFF

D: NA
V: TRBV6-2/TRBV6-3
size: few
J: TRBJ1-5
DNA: TGTGCCAGCAGTTACATAGGTAGCAATCAGCCCCAGCATTTT
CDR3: CASSYIGSNQPQHF

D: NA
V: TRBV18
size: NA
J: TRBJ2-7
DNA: TGTGCCAGCTCACCACGGACCGGGAAGTACGAGCAGTACTTC
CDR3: CASSPRTGKYEQYF

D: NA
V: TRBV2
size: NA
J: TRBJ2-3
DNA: TGTGCCAGCAGAGCAGACACAGATACGCAGTATTTT
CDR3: CASRADTDTQYF

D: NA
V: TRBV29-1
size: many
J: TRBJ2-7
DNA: TGCAGCGCCGCTCGGGACAACTCCTACGAGCAGTACTTC
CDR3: CSAARDNSYEQYF

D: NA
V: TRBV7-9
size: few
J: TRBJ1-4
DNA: TGTGCCAGCTCCTTAGTCAGGCCGGGTGAAAAACTGTTTTTT
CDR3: CASSLVRPGEKLFF

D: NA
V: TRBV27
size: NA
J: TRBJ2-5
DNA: TGTGCCAGCAGCCTCACGGCCGCCAAAGAGACCCAGTACTTC
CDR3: CASSLTAAKETQYF

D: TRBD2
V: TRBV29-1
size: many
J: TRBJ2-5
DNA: TGCAGCGTTGGACTAGCGGGAGCAGAGACCCAGTACTTC
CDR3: CSVGLAGAETQYF

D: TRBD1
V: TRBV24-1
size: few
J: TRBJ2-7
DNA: TGTGCCACCAGTGATCCCGGGACAGGGGGCTACGAGCAGTACTTC
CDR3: CATSDPGTGGYEQYF

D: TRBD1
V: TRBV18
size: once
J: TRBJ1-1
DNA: TGTGCCAGCTCACCCCTAACAGGGGCAACTGAAGCTTTCTTT
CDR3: CASSPLTGATEAFF

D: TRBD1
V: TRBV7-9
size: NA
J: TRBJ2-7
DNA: TGTGCCAGCAGCCATACAGGGGCCCACGAGCAGTACTTC
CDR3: CASSHTGAHEQYF

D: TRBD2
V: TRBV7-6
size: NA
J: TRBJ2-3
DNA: TGTGCCAGCAGCCTCGGACTAGCGGGAGCAGCAGATACGCAGTATTTT
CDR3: CASSLGLAGAADTQYF

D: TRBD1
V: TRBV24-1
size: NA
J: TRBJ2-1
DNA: TGTGCCACCAGTGCCGTACAGGGGGCGGCGGATGAGCAGTTCTTC
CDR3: CATSAVQGAADEQFF

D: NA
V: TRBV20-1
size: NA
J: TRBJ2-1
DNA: TGCAGTGCTAGAGATACTCCGGGACTGACCTACAATGAGCAGTTCTTC
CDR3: CSARDTPGLTYNEQFF

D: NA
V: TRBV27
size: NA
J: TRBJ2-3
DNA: TGTGCCAGCAGTCCCCAATCCGCAGATACGCAGTATTTT
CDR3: CASSPQSADTQYF

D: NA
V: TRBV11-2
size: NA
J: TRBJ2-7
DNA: TGTGCCAGCAGCTTAGTGCAAACGGTTACAAGCTCCTACGAGCAGTACTTC
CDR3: CASSLVQTVTSSYEQYF

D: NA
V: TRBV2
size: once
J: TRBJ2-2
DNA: TGTGCCAGCAGACGGGATTCGAACACCAGGGAGCTGTTTTTT
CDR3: CASRRDSNTRELFF

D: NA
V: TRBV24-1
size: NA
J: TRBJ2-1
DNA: TGTGCCACCAGTGCCGGGCCGAAACAGGATGAGCAGTTCTTC
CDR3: CATSAGPKQDEQFF

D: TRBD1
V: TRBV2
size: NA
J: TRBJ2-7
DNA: TGTGCCAGCAGTACACAGGGGTCCACCTACGAGCAGTACTTC
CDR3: CASSTQGSTYEQYF

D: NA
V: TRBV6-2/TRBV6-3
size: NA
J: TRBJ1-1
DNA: TGTGCCAGCGGGGGACCGATAATGAACACTGAAGCTTTCTTT
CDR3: CASGGPIMNTEAFF

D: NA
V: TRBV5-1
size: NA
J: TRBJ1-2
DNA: TGCGCCAGCAGCTCAGTGGGCGAGACCGGAGGACAGACCTATGGCTACACCTTC
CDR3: CASSSVGETGGQTYGYTF

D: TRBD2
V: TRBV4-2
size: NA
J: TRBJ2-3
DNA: TGTGCCAGCAGGCCCTTCCGCGGGGACTATAGCACAGATACGCAGTATTTT
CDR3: CASRPFRGDYSTDTQYF

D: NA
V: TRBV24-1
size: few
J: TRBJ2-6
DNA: TGTGCCACCGGACCTGCGTCGGGATTGGCTGGGGCCAACGTCCTGACTTTC
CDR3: CATGPASGLAGANVLTF